The clone carrying this T cell receptor (beta chain) was found once. Per the original data handling: Reference gene primer amplification yielded estimated nucleated cell counts. Here immunoSEQ multiplex PCR was the method, and the copy in TCRdb shows in-frame clones only, minus some. That table supplies the V and J calls and clone size; D and trimming were determined from the DNA. The sample lists around 100,000 clones, more than 75% seen once, with 2.5% to 3.5% in the top ten. The V gene end was trimmed by 4 bases and the J gene end by 4 bases; junction bases not matched to a gene: 3. This CDR3 contains 14 residues. Germline assignment: CDR1 SGHRS and CDR2 YFSETQ. These data come from a study of blood T cell repertoires in COVID-19. Study details: Acute and convalescent COVID-19 specimens originated in the United States, Italy and Spain. The analysed material was cDNA or gDNA that came from T cells, B-cell-depleted T cells, or PBMCs.

The clonotype originates from a man aged 50 or older with active or convalescent COVID-19. The specimen sequenced was peripheral blood. The rearrangement joins TRBV5-1 to TRBJ1-1, with 11 positions matching TRBD1. Here the CDR3 DNA reads TGCGCCAGCAGCCCCGGGACAGGGGGCACTGAAGCTTTCTTT. Translating gives CASSPGTGGTEAFF.